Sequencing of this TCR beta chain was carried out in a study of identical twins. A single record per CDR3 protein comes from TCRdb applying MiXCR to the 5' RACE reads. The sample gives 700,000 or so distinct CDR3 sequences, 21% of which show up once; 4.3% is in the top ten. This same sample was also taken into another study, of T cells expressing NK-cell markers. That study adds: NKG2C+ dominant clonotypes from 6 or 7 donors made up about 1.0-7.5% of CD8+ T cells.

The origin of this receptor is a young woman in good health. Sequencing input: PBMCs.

The CDR3 protein is CASSPMTSGGGRQYF. In DNA, the CDR3 is TGTGCCAGCAGTCCCATGACTAGCGGGGGCGGAAGGCAGTACTTC. V gene TRBV12-3 or TRBV12-4 combines with J gene TRBJ2-7, with 12 bases aligning to TRBD2. The CDR3 extends over 15 amino acids. Losses at the gene ends were 5 bases for V and 9 bases for J; bases not matched to a gene: 11.